These 26 T cell receptor beta chains share one sample of origin, sequenced in a study of tumor-infiltrating lymphocytes in primary liver carcinoma. The template, approximately 500 ng total RNA, yielded TCR beta cDNA made with a constant-region primer. For TCR beta, libraries were produced by three nested multiplex PCR rounds using slightly modified ARM-PCR. Two initial PCR rounds of approximately 10 cycles each paired TRBV1-TRBV30 forward primers with a C-beta reverse primer. TCRdb reprocessed the multiplex PCR reads with MiXCR, giving one entry per CDR3 protein. The table has about 100,000 distinct CDR3 sequences, 55% to 75% seen once. RNA and DNA were co-extracted from around 20-30 mg of unsorted bulk tissue. Sequences were obtained from tumor-adjacent normal liver tissue. These receptors were taken from a man between 40 and 49 years old with primary liver carcinoma and hepatitis B virus infection.

This clonotype was seen just once. The gene calls are TRBV11-2 and TRBJ2-7, with TRBD2 matching 8 bases. Germline V gives CDR1 SGHAT, CDR2 FQNNGV. Unmatched junction bases numbered 4, after V lost 4 bases and J lost 5 bases. This CDR3 is 13 amino acids long. The CDR3 sequence is CASSSRLAHEQYF. The CDR3 bases are TGTGCCAGCAGCTCTAGACTAGCGCACGAGCAGTACTTC.

This clonotype showed up just once. A clone one base away is much larger, so this may be a read error. This chain connects TRBV5-4 to TRBJ2-1; 9 nucleotides line up with TRBD1. Germline V gene sequence: CDR1 SGHNT, CDR2 YYREEE (reference sequence). The V segment lost 3 bases and the J segment 6 bases; nucleotides outside the gene matches: 4. The CDR3 length is 14 residues. The CDR3 spells CASSWRQGGNEQFF. DNA for the CDR3: TGTGCCAGCAGCTGGAGACAGGGGGGCAATGAGCAGTTCTTC.

This chain uses TRBV11-2 with TRBJ2-1, with D possibly being TRBD2 (5 bases). Germline V gene sequence: CDR1 SGHAT, CDR2 FQNNGV. CDR3 length: 14 residues. CDR3 sequence reads: CDNSPREYYNEQFF. The CDR3 DNA sequence: TGTGACAACAGCCCCCGGGAATATTACAATGAGCAGTTCTTC.

About this clonotype itself: Its ends do not fully match the called genes, so a read error is possible. This chain joins TRBV5-6 and TRBJ1-6, with 8 bases that match TRBD1. The CDR3 has 16 residues. In germline, CDR1 is SGHDT, CDR2 YYEEEE. CDR3 DNA: TGTGCCAACAGCATCTCTACAGGGGGAGTAAGGTCACCCCTCCACTTT. This codes for CANSISTGGVRSPLHF.

A note on this clonotype: A much larger clone is a single base away; this may be a read error. The genes are TRBV5-4 and TRBJ2-3; tentatively, D is TRBD2 (6 bases). This CDR3 is 17 amino acids long. Germline V lookup: CDR1 SGHNT, CDR2 YYREEE (reference sequence). CDR3 nucleotide sequence: TGTACCAGCAGCTTGAACGCTCCAACGGGGGACACAGATACGCAGTATTTT. Translated, it gives CTSSLNAPTGDTDTQYF.

About this clonotype: The junction departs from the called germline gene at one end, perhaps through a read error. In nucleotides, the CDR3 is TGTGCCAGCAGTGAGACCGAGAGTTACGAGCAGTACTTC. This codes for CASSETESYEQYF. V gene TRBV10-1 combines with J gene TRBJ2-7; D is unclear. CDR1 WNHNN and CDR2 SYGVQD come from the germline V gene (reference sequence). This CDR3 has 13 amino acids.

The genes are TRBV24-1 and TRBJ2-7, with D perhaps assigned TRBD1 or TRBD2 (5 bases each). V was pared by 9 bases and J by 2 bases, with 16 bases between. Looked up from germline, CDR1 is KGHDR and CDR2 is SFDVKD. The CDR3 length is 14 residues. The DNA of the CDR3 is TGTGCCACCGCGGGCTCCGGGACGGCCTACGAGCAGTACTTC. Residues: CATAGSGTAYEQYF.

In this sample, this clonotype turned up many times. V gene TRBV10-3 combines with J gene TRBJ2-6; tentative D call: TRBD1 (5 bases). Germline V gene lookup returns CDR1 ENHRY and CDR2 SYGVKD. Trimming took off 4 bases at V and 0 bases at J, with 7 bases between the two ends. This CDR3 contains 15 residues. As DNA, the CDR3 is TGTGCCATCAGTGGACAGAACTCTGGGGCCAACGTCCTGACTTTC. It translates to CAISGQNSGANVLTF.

Only a few counts were recorded for this clonotype. The chain is built from TRBV28 and TRBJ2-7, with D perhaps given as TRBD1 or TRBD2 (5 bases each). Per germline, CDR1 MDHEN and CDR2 SYDVKM. Deletions cut 1 base from V and 3 bases from J, with 13 bases between. The CDR3 has 15 amino acids. The CDR3 region has the DNA TGTGCCAGCAGTTTATTTGGGGGTGTCATCTACGAGCAGTACTTC. It encodes CASSLFGGVIYEQYF.

On this clonotype: A much larger clone lies one base from this, so it may be a read error. The V call is TRBV29-1, the J call TRBJ2-3; the match to TRBD2 covers 15 bases. CDR3 length equals 14 residues. From germline, CDR1 is SQVTM and CDR2 ANQGSEA. The CDR3 loop is CSAGLAGGQDMQYF. The CDR3 nucleotides read TGCAGCGCAGGACTAGCGGGAGGGCAAGATATGCAGTATTTT.

Points on this clonotype: The missing conserved phenylalanine or tryptophan at the end of this CDR3 makes a read error likely. The genes are TRBV11-2 and TRBJ2-7; D uncertain. Trimming pared 3 bases from V and 7 bases from J, leaving 22 bases between. The CDR3 is made up of 16 amino acids. From germline, CDR1 is SGHAT and CDR2 FQNNGV. CDR3 region: CASSLGKATGPREQYL. CDR3 sequence (DNA): TGTGCCAGCAGCTTGGGCAAAGCGACCGGCCCTCGAGAGCAGTACCTC.

The chain's CDR3 is CASSTPPEVRKDLQETQYF. The CDR3 DNA reads as TGTGCCAGCAGCACGCCCCCTGAGGTCAGGAAGGACCTCCAAGAGACCCAGTACTTC. V is TRBV11-1 and J is TRBJ2-5; unclear D gene. This CDR3 region has 19 residues. V was clipped by 5 bases and J by 1 base, with 26 bases between them. Germline CDR1 and CDR2: SGHAT and FQDESV (reference sequence).

This clonotype was counted ten times or more. This chain links TRBV10-3 with TRBJ1-3, with a possible D match to TRBD1 (6 bases). Trimming took off 4 bases at V and 4 bases at J, with 20 bases between the two ends. Germline V CDR1 and CDR2: ENHRY, SYGVKD. This CDR3 region has 17 residues. In DNA form, the CDR3 reads TGTGCCATCAGTGTAGGAACAGGGATAATGGACGGAAACACCATATATTTT. Translation gives CAISVGTGIMDGNTIYF.

This clonotype was detected a few times. Possible read error: a much larger clone is one base away. This is likely a read error, given that the CDR3 carries no conserved phenylalanine or tryptophan at its end. This chain joins TRBV28 and TRBJ1-1; 7 bases line up with TRBD1. Germline CDR1 MDHEN, CDR2 SYDVKM. V lost 2 bases and J lost 4; bases outside the gene matches: 4. This CDR3 is built from 14 residues. The CDR3 DNA sequence: TGTGCCAGCAGTTTACCCACAGGGGTCACTGAAGCTTTCCTT. Translation: CASSLPTGVTEAFL.

This clonotype was found a few times. The germline gene is not matched at one end of the junction; a read error may be the cause. CDR3 protein: CASSSSGNCHEQYF. DNA for the CDR3: TGTGCCAGCAGCTCTAGCGGGAACTGCCACGAGCAGTATTTC. This chain joins TRBV11-2 and TRBJ2-7, with 9 nucleotides matching TRBD2. The CDR3 is 14 amino acids. Germline CDR1 reads SGHAT; CDR2 reads FQNNGV.

About this clonotype itself: An end of the junction does not agree with germline; a read error may underlie this. Written as DNA, the CDR3 is TGTGCCAACAGTTACCCTACGGACAGGTTCTCTGGAAACACCATATATTTT. Amino acid sequence: CANSYPTDRFSGNTIYF. This chain links TRBV28 with TRBJ1-3; 7 bases line up with TRBD1. Germline V gives CDR1 MDHEN, CDR2 SYDVKM. This CDR3 spans 17 amino acids.

This clonotype came up many times. A read error may be the cause here, since a much bigger clone is one base away. The rearrangement links TRBV11-2 to TRBJ2-7, with TRBD2 matching over 8 bases. The CDR3 runs to 16 residues. V lost 7 bases to trimming and J lost 3 bases; unmatched junction nucleotides: 14. CDR1 and CDR2 (germline): SGHAT, FQNNGV. CDR3 residues: CASKARVAGMHYEQYF. DNA for the CDR3: TGTGCCAGCAAAGCGCGGGTAGCGGGAATGCACTACGAGCAGTACTTC.

To note about this clonotype: The junction differs from germline at one of its ends, possibly a read error. The rearrangement uses TRBV6-1 and TRBJ2-1; the match to TRBD1 covers 8 bases. This CDR3 is 14 amino acids long. The germline CDR1 and CDR2 sequences are MNHNS and SASEGT. CDR3 region: CASSEWQGADKQFF. The CDR3 bases are TGTGCCAGTAGTGAATGGCAGGGGGCGGATAAACAGTTCTTC.

On this clonotype: A much larger clone differs from this one at a single base, so this may be a read error. The V call is TRBV14, the J call TRBJ2-3; 7 nucleotides match TRBD2. The J segment lost 6 bases and the V segment lost 5 bases, leaving 8 bases of the junction unmatched. CDR1 is SGHDN and CDR2 is FVKESK in the germline V gene. The CDR3 loop spans 14 amino acids. CDR3: CASSFWEGLDTQYF. CDR3 DNA: TGTGCCAGCAGCTTCTGGGAGGGCCTGGATACGCAGTATTTT.

In regard to this clonotype: A much bigger clone sits one base away, suggesting this may be a read error. The chain joins TRBV13 to TRBJ2-3; the D is unclear. Per germline, CDR1 PRHDT and CDR2 FYEKMQ (reference sequence). The CDR3 spans 16 residues. The CDR3 coding sequence is TGTGGCAGCACCGAACGAAAGGGCCGGGGCACAGATACGCAGTATTTT. Amino acids: CGSTERKGRGTDTQYF.

About this clonotype itself: It may be a read error: a sequence one base away is much more abundant. The conserved phenylalanine or tryptophan normally closing the CDR3 is absent here, so this likely arose from a read error. The chain employs TRBV2 and TRBJ2-7; D gene uncertain. The germline CDR1 and CDR2 sequences are SNHLY and FYNNEI. The CDR3 totals 10 residues. Trimming stripped 6 bases from V and 2 bases from J, with 2 bases between. CDR3 coding DNA: TGTGCCAGCAGAGCCTACGAGCAGTACTCC. Residues: CASRAYEQYS.

As for this clonotype: Relative to the germline gene, one junction end is altered; a read error may explain this. V is TRBV11-1 and J is TRBJ2-7; D ambiguous. The CDR3 is made up of 14 amino acids. Germline assignment: CDR1 SGHAT and CDR2 FQDESV (reference sequence). The CDR3 protein is CDSSLELGSYEQHF. The CDR3, as DNA: TGTGACAGCAGCTTAGAGTTGGGCTCCTACGAGCAGCACTTC. The complete variable domain, with remaining parts taken from reference TRBV11-1 and TRBJ2-7, reads EAEVAQSPRYKITEKSQAVAFWCDPISGHATLYWYRQILGQGPELLVQFQDESVVDDSQLPKDRFSAERLKGVDSTLKIQPAELGDSAMYLCDSSLELGSYEQHFGPGTRLTVT.

This chain links TRBV25-1 with TRBJ2-1; 9 bases are a match to TRBD1. The CDR3 is 19 amino acids. CDR1 is MGHDK and CDR2 is SYGVNS in the germline V gene. The J segment lost 3 bases and the V segment lost 1 base, leaving 13 bases of the junction unmatched. The CDR3 here is CASSEWRDRALGLYNEQFF. The CDR3 DNA sequence: TGTGCCAGCAGTGAATGGAGGGACAGGGCCTTGGGGCTCTACAATGAGCAGTTCTTC.

The genes are TRBV5-1 and TRBJ1-1; no firm D call. The germline V gene has CDR1 SGHRS and CDR2 YFSETQ. The length of the CDR3 is 16 residues. With 4 bases removed from V and 1 base from J, the gap between germline ends came to 17 bases. The CDR3: CASSISLGQENTEAFF. The CDR3 DNA sequence: TGCGCCAGCAGCATAAGCTTAGGGCAAGAGAACACTGAAGCTTTCTTT.

A note on this clonotype: Given the absence of the conserved phenylalanine or tryptophan at the CDR3 end, a read error is likely. V is TRBV6-1 and J is TRBJ2-1; 10 nucleotides match TRBD1. The V segment lost 6 bases and the J segment 6 bases; nucleotides outside the gene matches: 8. The CDR3 consists of 15 residues. Germline V lookup: CDR1 MNHNS, CDR2 SASEGT. The CDR3 loop is CASSNPGQGPNEQFL. The CDR3 DNA is TGTGCCAGCAGCAACCCGGGACAGGGGCCCAATGAGCAGTTCCTC.

Points on this clonotype: A single base separates this from a much larger clone, so it may be a read error. The rearrangement joins TRBV6-1 to TRBJ2-1; D is ambiguous. The V gene's germline CDR1 is MNHNS and CDR2 SASEGT. This CDR3 spans 16 amino acids. The CDR3 DNA follows: TGTGCCAGCAGTCCCTGGGGTCCCCCCCGCTACAATGAGCCGTTCTTC. Amino acids: CASSPWGPPRYNEPFF.